These 4 T cell receptor beta chains originate from one sample sequenced in a study of PD-L1 blockade in urothelial cancer. Assay used: immunoSEQ multiplex PCR; TCRdb lists only in-frame clones, some missing. The sample lists under 30,000 clones; around 88% were seen once. The sample consisted of PBMCs, taken around atezolizumab (anti-PD-L1) treatment. These receptors were collected from a man aged 45-65 years with urothelial cancer.

CDR3: CASSIRESSYEQYF. The CDR3 DNA follows: TGTGCCAGTAGTATTAGAGAGAGCTCCTACGAGCAGTACTTC. This chain joins TRBV19 and TRBJ2-7; D not certain. This CDR3 comprises 14 residues. V lost 3 bases and J 0 bases, leaving 9 bases between the germline ends. The germline CDR1 and CDR2 sequences are LNHDA and SQIVND (reference sequence). Drawing the rest from reference TRBV19 and TRBJ2-7, the complete variable domain is DGGITQSPKYLFRKEGQNVTLSCEQNLNHDAMYWYRQDPGQGLRLIYYSQIVNDFQKGDIAEGYSVSREKKESFPLTVTSAQKNPTAFYLCASSIRESSYEQYFGPGTRLTVT.

This chain connects TRBV6-1 to TRBJ2-7; D is perhaps TRBD1 (6 bases). The CDR3 runs 12 residues. Trimming left V 7 bases short and J 6 bases short, with 13 bases between. Germline CDR1 reads MNHNS; CDR2 reads SASEGT. CDR3 DNA: TGTGCCAGCAACAGGGCGGAAAGCGAGCAGTACTTC. Its translation: CASNRAESEQYF.

V is TRBV27 and J is TRBJ1-4, with D tentatively TRBD1 (6 bases). Germline loops: CDR1 MNHEY, CDR2 SMNVEV (reference sequence). The CDR3 runs to 17 residues. Trimming took off 2 bases at V and 7 bases at J, with 20 bases between the two ends. The CDR3 DNA sequence: TGTGCCAGCAGTTTAATACCCGGGGGGGCGCCGGGTGAAAAACTGTTTTTT. Its protein is CASSLIPGGAPGEKLFF.

V and J are TRBV6-4 and TRBJ2-2; 9 bases line up with TRBD1. After removal of 7 bases from V and 4 bases from J, the junction contained 13 bases not matched to a gene. Germline assignment: CDR1 MRHNA and CDR2 SNTAGT. The CDR3 covers 17 residues. The CDR3 region is CASIIPGQGTGTGELFF. CDR3 DNA: TGTGCCAGCATTATTCCGGGACAGGGAACAGGCACCGGGGAGCTGTTTTTT.